The sample holds a few counts of the clone carrying this T cell receptor beta chain. Its antigen is still unknown. The record originates from a study of PD-1 blockade in mismatch repair-deficient tumors. Study-level points and caveats: Tumor-resident clones, often undetectable pretreatment in blood, expanded then contracted after pembrolizumab.

The time point: 10-day in vitro stimulation with candidate neoantigen peptide 6. Mismatch repair deficiency was confirmed in all patients, by PCR or immunohistochemistry. Cells were stimulated 10 to 11 days with each of roughly 7 ELISpot-reactive neoantigens. Profiling relied on immunoSEQ multiplex PCR, and the TCRdb table lists in-frame clones only, not all of them. The table lists approximately 13,000 clones, approximately 90% of them singletons. The CDR3 is made up of 14 amino acids. Germline V gene sequence: CDR1 SNHLY, CDR2 FYNNEI. V gave up 7 bases and J gave up 4 bases, with 15 bases separating them.

This material consisted of cells cultured in vitro, taken from a patient treated with pembrolizumab. This sequence was found in an adult with mismatch repair-deficient cancer. This chain uses TRBV2 with TRBJ2-3; D perhaps matches TRBD2 (6 bases). Written as DNA, the CDR3 is TGTGCCAGCATCCTTGAGGTAGCGGCAGATACGCAGTATTTT. Protein sequence: CASILEVAADTQYF.